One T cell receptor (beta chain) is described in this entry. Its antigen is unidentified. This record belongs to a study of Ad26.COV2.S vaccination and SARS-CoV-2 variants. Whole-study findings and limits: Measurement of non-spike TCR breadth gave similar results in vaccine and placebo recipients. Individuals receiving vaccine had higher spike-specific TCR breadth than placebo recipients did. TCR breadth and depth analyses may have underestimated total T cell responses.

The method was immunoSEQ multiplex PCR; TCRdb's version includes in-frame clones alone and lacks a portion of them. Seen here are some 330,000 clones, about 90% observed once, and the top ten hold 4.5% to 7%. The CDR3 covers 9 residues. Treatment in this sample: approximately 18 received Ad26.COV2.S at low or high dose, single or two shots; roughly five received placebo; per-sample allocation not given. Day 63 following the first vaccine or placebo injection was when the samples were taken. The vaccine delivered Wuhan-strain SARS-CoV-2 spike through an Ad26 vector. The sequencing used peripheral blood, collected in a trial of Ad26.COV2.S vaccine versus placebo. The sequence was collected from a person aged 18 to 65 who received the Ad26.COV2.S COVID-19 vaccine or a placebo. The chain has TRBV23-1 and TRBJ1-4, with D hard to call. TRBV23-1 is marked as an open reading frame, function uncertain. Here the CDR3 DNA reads TGCGAGGGAAATGAAAAACTGTTTTTT. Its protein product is CEGNEKLFF.